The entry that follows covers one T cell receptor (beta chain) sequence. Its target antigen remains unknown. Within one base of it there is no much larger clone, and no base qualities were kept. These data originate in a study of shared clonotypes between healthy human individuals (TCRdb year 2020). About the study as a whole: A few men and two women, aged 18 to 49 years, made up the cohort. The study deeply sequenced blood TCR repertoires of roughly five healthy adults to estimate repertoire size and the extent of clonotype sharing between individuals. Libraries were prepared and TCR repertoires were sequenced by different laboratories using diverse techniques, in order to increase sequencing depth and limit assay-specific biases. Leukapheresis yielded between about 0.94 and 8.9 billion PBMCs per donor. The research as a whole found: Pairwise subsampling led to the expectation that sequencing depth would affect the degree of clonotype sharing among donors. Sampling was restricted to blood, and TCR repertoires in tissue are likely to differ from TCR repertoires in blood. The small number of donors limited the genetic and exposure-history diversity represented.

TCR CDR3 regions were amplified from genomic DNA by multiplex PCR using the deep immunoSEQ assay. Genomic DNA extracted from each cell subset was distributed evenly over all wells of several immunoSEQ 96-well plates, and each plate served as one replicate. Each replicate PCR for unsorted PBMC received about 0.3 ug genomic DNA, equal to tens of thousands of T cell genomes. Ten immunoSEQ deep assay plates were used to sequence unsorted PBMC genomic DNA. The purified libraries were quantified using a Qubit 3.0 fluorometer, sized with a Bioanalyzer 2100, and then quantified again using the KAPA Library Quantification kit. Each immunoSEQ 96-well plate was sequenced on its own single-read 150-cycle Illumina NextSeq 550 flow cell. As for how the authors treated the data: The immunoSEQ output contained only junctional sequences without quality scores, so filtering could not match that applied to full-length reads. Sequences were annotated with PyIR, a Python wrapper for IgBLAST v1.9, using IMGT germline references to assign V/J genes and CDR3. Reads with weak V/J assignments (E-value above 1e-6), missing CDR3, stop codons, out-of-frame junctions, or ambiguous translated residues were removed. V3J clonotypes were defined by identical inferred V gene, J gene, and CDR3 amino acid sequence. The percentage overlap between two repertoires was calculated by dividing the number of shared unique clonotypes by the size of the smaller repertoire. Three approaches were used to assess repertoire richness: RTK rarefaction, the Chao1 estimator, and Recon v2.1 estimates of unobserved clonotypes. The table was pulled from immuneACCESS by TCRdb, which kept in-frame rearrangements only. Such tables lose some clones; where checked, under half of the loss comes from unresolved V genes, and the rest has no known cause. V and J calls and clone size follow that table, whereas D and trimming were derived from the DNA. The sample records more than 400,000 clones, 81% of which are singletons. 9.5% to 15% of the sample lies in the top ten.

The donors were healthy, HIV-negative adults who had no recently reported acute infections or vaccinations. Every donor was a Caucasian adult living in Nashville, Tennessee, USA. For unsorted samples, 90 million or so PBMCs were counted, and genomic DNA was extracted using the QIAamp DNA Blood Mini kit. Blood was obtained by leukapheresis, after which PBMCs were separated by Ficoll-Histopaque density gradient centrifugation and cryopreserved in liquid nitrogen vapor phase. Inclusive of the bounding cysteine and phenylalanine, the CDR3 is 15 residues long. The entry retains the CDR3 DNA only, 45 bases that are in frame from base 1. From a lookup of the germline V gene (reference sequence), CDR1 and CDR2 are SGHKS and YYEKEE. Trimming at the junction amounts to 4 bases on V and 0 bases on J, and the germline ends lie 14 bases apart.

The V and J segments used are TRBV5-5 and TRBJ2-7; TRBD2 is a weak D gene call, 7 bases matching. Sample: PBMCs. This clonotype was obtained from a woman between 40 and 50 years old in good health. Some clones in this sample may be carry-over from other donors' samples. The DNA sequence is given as TGTGCCAGCAGCATCCGGGGAGGGGGCTCCTACGAGCAGTACTTC. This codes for CASSIRGGGSYEQYF.